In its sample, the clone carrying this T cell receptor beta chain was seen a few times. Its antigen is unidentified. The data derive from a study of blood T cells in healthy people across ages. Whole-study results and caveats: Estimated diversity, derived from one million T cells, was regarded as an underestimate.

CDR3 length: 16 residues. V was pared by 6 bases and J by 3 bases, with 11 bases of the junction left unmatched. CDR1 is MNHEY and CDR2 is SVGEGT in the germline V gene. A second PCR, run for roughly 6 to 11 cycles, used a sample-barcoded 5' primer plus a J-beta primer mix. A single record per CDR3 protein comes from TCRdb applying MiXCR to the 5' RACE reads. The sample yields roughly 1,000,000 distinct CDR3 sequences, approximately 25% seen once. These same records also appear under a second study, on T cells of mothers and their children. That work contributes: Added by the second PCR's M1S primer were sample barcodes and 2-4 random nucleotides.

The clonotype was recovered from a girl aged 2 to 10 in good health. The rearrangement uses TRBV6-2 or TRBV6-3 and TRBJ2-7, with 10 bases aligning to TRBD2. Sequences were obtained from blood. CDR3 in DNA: TGTGCCAGCAGATCTCCACTAGCGGGACCTAGCTACGAGCAGTACTTC. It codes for CASRSPLAGPSYEQYF.